The rows below give T cell receptor beta chains drawn from one sample of a study of T cell changes during pregnancy in multiple sclerosis. Assay: immunoSEQ multiplex PCR; the TCRdb copy retains only in-frame clones and omits some. The data show about 51,000 clones, approximately 94% seen once. The sample here was CD4+ T cells from peripheral blood mononuclear cells, taken in the second trimester of pregnancy. These TCRs come from a female donor with multiple sclerosis, enrolled in a pregnancy study. The CDR3 runs from the conserved cysteine through the conserved F or W. The D gene is left open where the match is weak. Clone size is shown for a subset of rows, as once, few, many or a class of expanded clone.

D	V	J	size	CDR3	DNA
NA	TRBV5-6	TRBJ1-2	NA	CASSRDRYYGYTF	TGTGCCAGCAGCCGCGACAGATACTATGGCTACACCTTC
TRBD1	TRBV10-3	TRBJ1-1	NA	CAISEGQGAFF	TGTGCCATCAGTGAAGGACAGGGAGCTTTCTTT
NA	TRBV4-3	TRBJ2-1	once	CASSQDGRGYNEQFF	TGCGCCAGCAGCCAAGACGGTAGGGGCTACAATGAGCAGTTCTTC
TRBD1	TRBV6-1	TRBJ2-1	NA	CATAIDRGVPNEQFF	TGTGCCACCGCCATAGACAGGGGGGTCCCCAATGAGCAGTTCTTC
NA	TRBV6-5	TRBJ2-5	NA	CASSRPNRVETQYF	TGTGCCAGCAGTAGACCCAACAGGGTGGAGACCCAGTACTTC
NA	TRBV5-6	TRBJ1-1	NA	CASSFSNTEAFF	TGTGCCAGCAGCTTCTCGAACACTGAAGCTTTCTTT
NA	TRBV19	TRBJ2-7	NA	CASSLKSGTNWVTSFYEQYF	TGTGCCAGTAGTCTTAAGTCAGGCACGAATTGGGTAACTTCCTTCTACGAGCAGTACTTC
TRBD2	TRBV6-4	TRBJ2-3	NA	CASSALAGGDSTDTQYF	TGTGCCAGCAGTGCGCTAGCGGGGGGCGATAGCACAGATACGCAGTATTTT
NA	TRBV7-2	TRBJ1-2	NA	CASSLVGQGYGYTF	TGTGCCAGCAGCTTAGTCGGGCAGGGCTATGGCTACACCTTC
NA	TRBV5-4	TRBJ2-6	NA	CASSFTGTGANVLTF	TGTGCCAGCAGCTTCACAGGCACTGGGGCCAACGTCCTGACTTTC
TRBD1	TRBV6-5	TRBJ1-1	NA	CASSRQGKEKGEAFF	TGTGCCAGCAGTCGACAGGGCAAGGAGAAAGGTGAAGCTTTCTTT
NA	TRBV9	TRBJ1-3	NA	CASSPVSGRGSGNTIYF	TGTGCCAGCAGCCCCGTGTCCGGGAGAGGATCTGGAAACACCATATATTTT
NA	TRBV7-8	TRBJ1-1	NA	CASSLAHGGTEAFF	TGTGCCAGCAGCTTAGCGCACGGGGGCACTGAAGCTTTCTTT
NA	TRBV6-1	TRBJ2-7	once	CASSEDGTLRYEQYF	TGTGCCAGCAGTGAAGATGGGACACTGCGCTACGAGCAGTACTTC
TRBD2	TRBV18	TRBJ2-3	NA	CASSRASGGAKGDTQYF	TGTGCCAGCTCAAGGGCCAGCGGGGGGGCGAAAGGAGATACGCAGTATTTT
NA	TRBV6-5	TRBJ2-7	NA	CASSYRRRDEQYF	TGTGCCAGCAGTTATAGGCGGAGGGACGAGCAGTACTTC
TRBD2	TRBV7-3	TRBJ2-3	NA	CASSPSKLAGGRDTQYF	TGTGCCAGCAGCCCCTCAAAGCTAGCGGGGGGGCGAGATACGCAGTATTTT
TRBD1	TRBV5-4	TRBJ2-2	NA	CASSLGAGGKSGELFF	TGTGCCAGCAGCTTGGGAGCAGGGGGCAAATCCGGGGAGCTGTTTTTT
NA	TRBV28	TRBJ1-2	NA	CASSFEYRAGGYTF	TGTGCCAGCAGTTTCGAGTACAGGGCTGGGGGCTACACCTTC
NA	TRBV5-4	TRBJ2-5	NA	CASSAPRVQETQYF	TGTGCCAGCAGCGCCCCCAGGGTTCAAGAGACCCAGTACTTC
TRBD2	TRBV4-1	TRBJ2-1	NA	CASSRRIAGGPNEQFF	TGCGCCAGCAGCCGAAGAATAGCGGGGGGGCCGAATGAGCAGTTCTTC
TRBD2	TRBV4-1	TRBJ2-2	NA	CASSQAGLASGELFF	TGCGCCAGCAGCCAAGCAGGACTAGCATCTGGGGAGCTGTTTTTT
NA	TRBV6-4	TRBJ1-6	NA	CASSEFGGPNSPLHF	TGTGCCAGCAGTGAATTCGGGGGGCCTAATTCGCCCCTCCACTTT
NA	TRBV10-3	TRBJ2-5	NA	CAISVLGGQETQYF	TGTGCCATCAGTGTACTTGGAGGCCAAGAGACCCAGTACTTC
NA	TRBV29-1	TRBJ1-2	NA	CSVVYGYDYGYTF	TGCAGCGTTGTATACGGGTATGACTATGGCTACACCTTC